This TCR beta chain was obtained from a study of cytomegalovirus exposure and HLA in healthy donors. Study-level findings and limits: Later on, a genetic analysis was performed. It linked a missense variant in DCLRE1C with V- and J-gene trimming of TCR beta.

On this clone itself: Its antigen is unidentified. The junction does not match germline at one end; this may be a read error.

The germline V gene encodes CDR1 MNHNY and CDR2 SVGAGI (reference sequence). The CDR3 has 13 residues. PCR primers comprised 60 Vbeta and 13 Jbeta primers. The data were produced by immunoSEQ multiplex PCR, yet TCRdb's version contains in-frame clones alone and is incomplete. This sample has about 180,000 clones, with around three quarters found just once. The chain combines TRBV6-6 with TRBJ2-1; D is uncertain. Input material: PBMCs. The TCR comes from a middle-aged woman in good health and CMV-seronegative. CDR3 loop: CACSSLSYNEQFF. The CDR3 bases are TGTGCCTGCAGTAGCTTGTCCTACAATGAGCAGTTCTTC.